Below, 27 T cell receptor beta chains from the same sample are listed, as sequenced in a study of cytomegalovirus exposure and HLA in healthy donors. The PCR had 60 Vbeta and 13 Jbeta primers. Clones were read by immunoSEQ multiplex PCR, and TCRdb kept only the in-frame ones, dropping some. Here the sample spans around 120,000 clones, approximately 78% being singletons. What was sequenced was PBMCs. The receptors come from a woman in her forties in good health and CMV-seropositive.

The chain uses TRBV9 and TRBJ2-2; possibly TRBD2 for D (5 bases). The CDR3 is 14 amino acids. Looked up from germline, CDR1 is SGDLS and CDR2 is YYNGEE. The V and J ends lost 4 bases and 4 bases respectively, with 11 bases between them. The CDR3 spells CASSPTSGTGELFF. The CDR3 DNA sequence: TGTGCCAGCAGCCCCACTAGTGGCACCGGGGAGCTGTTTTTT.

This clone was recorded a few times. This chain joins TRBV10-3 and TRBJ2-5; D not resolved. Germline lookup yields CDR1 ENHRY and CDR2 SYGVKD. V lost 5 bases and J 4 bases, leaving 14 bases between the germline ends. This CDR3 spans 14 amino acids. CDR3 sequence: CAISTQMARETQYF. CDR3 bases: TGTGCCATCAGTACGCAGATGGCCCGAGAGACCCAGTACTTC.

The gene calls are TRBV7-8 and TRBJ1-6; possible D gene TRBD1, 6 bases. The CDR3 length is 14 residues. Germline CDR1 SGHVS, CDR2 FQNEAQ. The germline V and J ends were trimmed by 2 bases and 9 bases, with 11 bases remaining between them. The CDR3 protein is CASSLRQGSSPLHF. Written as DNA, the CDR3 is TGTGCCAGCAGCTTACGGCAGGGGAGTTCACCCCTCCACTTT.

The chain employs TRBV5-4 and TRBJ2-3, with TRBD2 matching 10 bases. Trimming at V came to 3 bases and at J to 2 bases, leaving 3 bases not matched to a gene. The CDR3 runs 15 residues. The germline V gene has CDR1 SGHNT and CDR2 YYREEE (reference sequence). CDR3 amino acids: CASSYSGGTTDTQYF. DNA of the CDR3: TGTGCCAGCAGCTATAGCGGGGGGACCACAGATACGCAGTATTTT.

V is TRBV11-2 and J is TRBJ2-1, with TRBD2 identical over 16 bases. From germline, CDR1 is SGHAT and CDR2 FQNNGV. The CDR3 runs to 18 residues. V dropped 4 bases and J dropped 4; count of bases not matched to a gene: 7. CDR3 loop: CASSSSGLAGGKYNEQFF. The CDR3 DNA reads as TGTGCCAGCAGCTCCTCGGGACTAGCGGGGGGGAAATACAATGAGCAGTTCTTC.

Here the CDR3 reads CASSLQGETEAFF. The CDR3 bases are TGCGCCAGCAGCCTTCAGGGTGAGACTGAAGCTTTCTTT. This chain links TRBV4-1 with TRBJ1-1; D perhaps matches TRBD1 (5 bases). Deletions cut 4 bases from V and 5 bases from J, with 11 bases between. The CDR3 is made up of 13 amino acids. CDR1 MGHRA and CDR2 YSYEKL come from the germline V gene.

The chain recombines TRBV29-1 with TRBJ1-4; D not certain. Germline V gene sequence: CDR1 SQVTM, CDR2 ANQGSEA. The CDR3 extends over 12 amino acids. Trimming cost V 7 bases and J 0 bases, with 6 bases left between them. This chain's CDR3 is CSDSPTNEKLFF. CDR3 DNA: TGCAGCGACAGCCCAACTAATGAAAAACTGTTTTTT.

A single count supports this clone. An end of the junction does not agree with germline; a read error may underlie this. The rearrangement joins TRBV7-6 to TRBJ2-7; 10 nucleotides align to TRBD2. Germline loops: CDR1 SGHVS, CDR2 FNYEAQ. The CDR3 is 16 residues long. CDR3 DNA: TGTGCCAGCAGCTTAGAGGCTAGCGGGGGCCATTACGAGCGGTACTTC. Translating gives CASSLEASGGHYERYF.

This clone has just a few counts. The V gene is TRBV5-5, the J gene TRBJ1-1; D is uncertain. CDR1 and CDR2 (germline): SGHKS, YYEKEE (reference sequence). Trimming removed 1 base from V and 1 base from J, with 5 bases in between. CDR3 length equals 13 residues. The CDR3 loop is CASSLMANTEAFF. In DNA form, the CDR3 reads TGTGCCAGCAGCTTGATGGCGAACACTGAAGCTTTCTTT.

The chain employs TRBV9 and TRBJ1-6; 9 bases are shared with TRBD1. Unmatched junction bases numbered 12, after V lost 4 bases and J lost 10 bases. This CDR3 is built from 16 residues. In germline, CDR1 is SGDLS, CDR2 YYNGEE. This CDR3 reads CASSSQPGQGQSPLHF. In nucleotides, the CDR3 is TGTGCCAGCAGCTCTCAACCGGGACAGGGTCAGTCACCCCTCCACTTT.

The chain couples TRBV19 to TRBJ1-5; unclear D gene. The CDR3 sequence is 15 residues long. The V gene's germline CDR1 is LNHDA and CDR2 SQIVND (reference sequence). Trimming shortened V by 5 bases and J by 4 bases, and 15 bases separated the two germline ends. Here the CDR3 DNA reads TGTGCCAGTAGTCTACGGGGTTTAGATAATCAGCCCCAGCATTTT. Translating it yields CASSLRGLDNQPQHF. The full variable domain, completed using reference TRBV19 and TRBJ1-5, is DGGITQSPKYLFRKEGQNVTLSCEQNLNHDAMYWYRQDPGQGLRLIYYSQIVNDFQKGDIAEGYSVSREKKESFPLTVTSAQKNPTAFYLCASSLRGLDNQPQHFGDGTRLSIL.

This chain joins TRBV6-1 and TRBJ2-1, with D maybe TRBD1 (5 bases). Germline V CDR1 and CDR2: MNHNS, SASEGT. The length of the CDR3 is 15 residues. V was pared by 1 base and J by 9 bases, with 16 bases between. CDR3 nucleotide sequence: TGTGCCAGCAGTGAAGTCTGGCCAGGGCCCTTTGAGCAGTTCTTC. Translation gives CASSEVWPGPFEQFF.

The J gene is TRBJ1-6, the V gene TRBV6-6; 7 bases agree with TRBD1. The junction had 7 bases not matched to a gene; V was cut back by 4 bases and J by 7 bases. The CDR3 is made up of 15 amino acids. The germline V gene has CDR1 MNHNY and CDR2 SVGAGI (reference sequence). Here the CDR3 DNA reads TGTGCCAGCAGTTTTTCGACAGGGCCCAATTCACCCCTCCACTTT. Protein sequence: CASSFSTGPNSPLHF.

The chain couples TRBV29-1 to TRBJ1-3; D unclear. Per the germline V gene, CDR1 is SQVTM and CDR2 is ANQGSEA. The V and J ends lost 0 bases and 6 bases respectively, with 9 bases between them. The CDR3 contains 13 residues. CDR3 sequence reads: CSVEDSFPNTIYF. CDR3 DNA sequence: TGCAGCGTTGAAGATAGCTTTCCAAACACCATATATTTT. Drawing the rest from reference TRBV29-1 and TRBJ1-3, the complete variable domain is SAVISQKPSRDICQRGTSLTIQCQVDSQVTMMFWYRQQPGQSLTLIATANQGSEATYESGFVIDKFPISRPNLTFSTLTVSNMSPEDSSIYLCSVEDSFPNTIYFGEGSWLTVV.

CDR3 region: CASSRDRVTGEQYF. CDR3 coding DNA: TGTGCCAGCAGCCGGGACAGGGTCACGGGGGAGCAGTACTTC. V and J are TRBV7-2 and TRBJ2-7, with 9 positions matching TRBD1. The CDR3 is 14 amino acids. Germline CDR1 SGHTA, CDR2 FQGNSA. With 5 bases clipped from V and 7 bases from J, the junction kept 9 bases outside the gene matches.

This clone was seen just once. The rearrangement uses TRBV7-2 and TRBJ1-1; 7 bases align to TRBD1. V shed 3 bases, J shed 5 bases, and the junction held 3 bases outside the gene matches. The CDR3 spans 13 residues. Germline V gene sequence: CDR1 SGHTA, CDR2 FQGNSA. CDR3 sequence (DNA): TGTGCCAGCAGCTTGAACAGGGGAACTGAAGCTTTCTTT. Residues: CASSLNRGTEAFF.

This clone was counted once. This chain links TRBV5-1 with TRBJ2-7; 7 bases are a match to TRBD1. This CDR3 contains 15 residues. Losses at the gene ends were 4 bases for V and 5 bases for J; bases not matched to a gene: 12. Per the germline V gene, CDR1 is SGHRS and CDR2 is YFSETQ. The CDR3 sequence is CASSTNPTGQDEQYF. In DNA, the CDR3 is TGCGCCAGCAGCACCAATCCGACAGGGCAGGACGAGCAGTACTTC.

This chain joins TRBV29-1 and TRBJ2-5; 8 bases are a match to TRBD2. Germline V lookup: CDR1 SQVTM, CDR2 ANQGSEA. V lost 4 bases to trimming and J lost 1 base; unmatched junction nucleotides: 5. CDR3 size: 14 residues. In nucleotides, the CDR3 is TGCAGCGTTGGCCTTACTAGCGGCCAAGAGACCCAGTACTTC. This codes for CSVGLTSGQETQYF.

This chain joins TRBV9 and TRBJ2-1; unclear D gene. Trimming took 0 bases from V and 6 from J, leaving 19 bases between them. This CDR3 has 17 residues. Germline V gives CDR1 SGDLS, CDR2 YYNGEE. Here the CDR3 reads CASSVESRVWSGNEQFF. The CDR3 DNA follows: TGTGCCAGCAGCGTAGAATCCCGAGTGTGGTCGGGCAATGAGCAGTTCTTC.

This clone has a single count. V and J are TRBV10-3 and TRBJ2-7, with 7 positions matching TRBD1. In germline, CDR1 is ENHRY, CDR2 SYGVKD. Trimming at V came to 7 bases and at J to 0 bases, leaving 3 bases not matched to a gene. This CDR3 spans 13 amino acids. CDR3 nucleotides: TGTGCCATCAAGGGGACAGCCTCCTACGAGCAGTACTTC. It is translated as CAIKGTASYEQYF.

V usage is TRBV4-1 and J usage is TRBJ1-2; possibly TRBD1 for D (5 bases). Trimming left V 4 bases short and J 6 bases short, with 18 bases between. The germline V gene encodes CDR1 MGHRA and CDR2 YSYEKL. This CDR3 region has 15 residues. The CDR3 nucleotides are TGCGCCAGCAGCCGTCCAAGGGAGGGGTTGGATGGCTACACCTTC. Residues: CASSRPREGLDGYTF.

This clone has more than one count but fewer than ten. J is TRBJ2-5 and V is TRBV7-3, with D hard to call. The V and J ends lost 3 bases and 4 bases respectively, with 3 bases between them. Germline values: CDR1 SGHTA, CDR2 FQGTGA. The CDR3 length is 11 residues. CDR3 sequence (DNA): TGTGCCAGCAGCTTCCGAGAGACCCAGTACTTC. Amino acids: CASSFRETQYF.

V and J are TRBV10-3 and TRBJ1-2; the match to TRBD1 covers 7 bases. The germline CDR1 and CDR2 sequences are ENHRY and SYGVKD. Losses at the gene ends were 8 bases for V and 1 base for J; bases not matched to a gene: 10. The CDR3 runs to 15 residues. This CDR3 is CAIGRTGDFNYGYTF. The CDR3 bases are TGTGCCATCGGCCGGACAGGAGACTTTAACTATGGCTACACCTTC.

V usage is TRBV7-3 and J usage is TRBJ2-1; 8 bases line up with TRBD1. CDR3 size: 14 residues. V lost 3 bases to trimming and J lost 6 bases; unmatched junction nucleotides: 4. The germline V gene encodes CDR1 SGHTA and CDR2 FQGTGA. Written as DNA, the CDR3 is TGTGCCAGCAGCTTGGACAGGGCGGGCAATGAGCAGTTCTTC. Protein sequence: CASSLDRAGNEQFF.

V is TRBV7-2 and J is TRBJ1-2; 7 bases align to TRBD1. CDR3 size: 16 residues. After removal of 1 base from V and 4 bases from J, the junction contained 9 bases not matched to a gene. The V gene's germline CDR1 is SGHTA and CDR2 FQGNSA. CDR3 amino acids: CASSLGGGGKGYGYTF. DNA of the CDR3: TGTGCCAGCAGCTTAGGAGGAGGGGGCAAGGGCTATGGCTACACCTTC.

J is TRBJ2-7 and V is TRBV6-1; D is undetermined. The V gene's germline CDR1 is MNHNS and CDR2 SASEGT. The CDR3 sequence is 14 residues long. The ends were cut back, 10 bases at V and 3 bases at J, with 19 bases in the middle. CDR3 in DNA: TGTGCCACTGTGACGGAGCTTACCTTCTACGAGCAGTACTTC. Protein product: CATVTELTFYEQYF.

The gene calls are TRBV2 and TRBJ1-5; tentative D call: TRBD1 (5 bases). Germline-derived CDR1 and CDR2 are SNHLY and FYNNEI. Between the trimmed V and J ends, which lost 6 bases and 2 bases, there was a span of 14 bases. CDR3 size: 15 residues. The CDR3 DNA is TGTGCCAGCAGCATTCAGGGCGGTGGCAATCAGCCCCAGCATTTT. Protein: CASSIQGGGNQPQHF. The entire variable domain, with the rest obtained from reference TRBV2 and TRBJ1-5, is as follows: EPEVTQTPSHQVTQMGQEVILRCVPISNHLYFYWYRQILGQKVEFLVSFYNNEISEKSEIFDDQFSVERPDGSNFTLKIRSTKLEDSAMYFCASSIQGGGNQPQHFGDGTRLSIL.